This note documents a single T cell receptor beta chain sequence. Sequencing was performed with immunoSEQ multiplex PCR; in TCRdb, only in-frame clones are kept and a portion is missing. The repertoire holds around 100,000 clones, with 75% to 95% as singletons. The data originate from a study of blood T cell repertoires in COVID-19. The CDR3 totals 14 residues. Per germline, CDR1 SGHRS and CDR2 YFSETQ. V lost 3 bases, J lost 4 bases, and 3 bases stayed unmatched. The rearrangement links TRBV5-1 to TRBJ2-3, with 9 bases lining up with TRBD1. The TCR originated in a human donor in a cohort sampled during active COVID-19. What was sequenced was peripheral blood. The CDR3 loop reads CASSSDRGPDTQYF. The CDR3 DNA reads TGCGCCAGCAGCTCGGACAGGGGCCCAGATACGCAGTATTTT.